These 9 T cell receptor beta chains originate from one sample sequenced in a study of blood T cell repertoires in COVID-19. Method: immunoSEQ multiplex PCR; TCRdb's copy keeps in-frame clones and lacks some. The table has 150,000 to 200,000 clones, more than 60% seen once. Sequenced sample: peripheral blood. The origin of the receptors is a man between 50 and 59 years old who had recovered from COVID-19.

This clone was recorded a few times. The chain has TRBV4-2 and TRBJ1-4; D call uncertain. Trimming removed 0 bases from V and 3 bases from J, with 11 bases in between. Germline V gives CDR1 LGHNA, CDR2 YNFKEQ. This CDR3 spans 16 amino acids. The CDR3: CASSQDREASNEKLFF. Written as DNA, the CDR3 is TGTGCCAGCAGCCAAGATCGCGAAGCGTCTAATGAAAAACTGTTTTTT.

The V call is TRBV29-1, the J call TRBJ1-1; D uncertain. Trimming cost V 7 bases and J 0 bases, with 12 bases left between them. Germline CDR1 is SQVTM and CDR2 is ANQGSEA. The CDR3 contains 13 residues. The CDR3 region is CSASLNMNTEAFF. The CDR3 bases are TGCAGCGCTAGCCTCAACATGAACACTGAAGCTTTCTTT.

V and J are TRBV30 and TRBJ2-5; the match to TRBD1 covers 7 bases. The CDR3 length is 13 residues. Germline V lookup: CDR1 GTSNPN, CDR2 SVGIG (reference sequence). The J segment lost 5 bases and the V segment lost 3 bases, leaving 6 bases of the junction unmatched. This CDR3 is CAWSATGFETQYF. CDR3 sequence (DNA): TGTGCCTGGAGCGCGACAGGGTTTGAGACCCAGTACTTC.

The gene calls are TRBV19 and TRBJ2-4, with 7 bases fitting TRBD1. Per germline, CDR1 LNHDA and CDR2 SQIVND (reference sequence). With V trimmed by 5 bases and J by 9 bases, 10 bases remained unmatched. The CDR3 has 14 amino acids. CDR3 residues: CASSATGYEAIQYF. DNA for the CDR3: TGTGCCAGTAGTGCGACAGGGTATGAGGCCATTCAGTACTTC. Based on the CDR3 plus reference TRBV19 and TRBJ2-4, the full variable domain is DGGITQSPKYLFRKEGQNVTLSCEQNLNHDAMYWYRQDPGQGLRLIYYSQIVNDFQKGDIAEGYSVSREKKESFPLTVTSAQKNPTAFYLCASSATGYEAIQYFGAGTRLSVL.

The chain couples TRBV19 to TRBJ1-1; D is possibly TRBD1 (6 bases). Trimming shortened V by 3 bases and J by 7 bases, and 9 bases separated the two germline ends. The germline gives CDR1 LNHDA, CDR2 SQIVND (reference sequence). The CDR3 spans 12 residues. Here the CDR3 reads CASSMQDSEAFF. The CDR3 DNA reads TGTGCCAGTAGTATGCAGGACAGTGAAGCTTTCTTT.

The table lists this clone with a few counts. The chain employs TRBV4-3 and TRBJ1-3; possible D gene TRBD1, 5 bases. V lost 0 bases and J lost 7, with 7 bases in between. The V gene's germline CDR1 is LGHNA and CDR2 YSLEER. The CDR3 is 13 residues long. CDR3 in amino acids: CASSQEQGNTIYF. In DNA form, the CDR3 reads TGCGCCAGCAGCCAAGAGCAGGGTAACACCATATATTTT.

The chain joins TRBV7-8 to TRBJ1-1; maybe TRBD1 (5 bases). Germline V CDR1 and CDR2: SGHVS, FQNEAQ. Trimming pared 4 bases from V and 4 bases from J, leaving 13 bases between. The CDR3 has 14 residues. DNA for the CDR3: TGTGCCAGCAGCTCCGGAACGGGGGGCACTGAAGCTTTCTTT. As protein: CASSSGTGGTEAFF.

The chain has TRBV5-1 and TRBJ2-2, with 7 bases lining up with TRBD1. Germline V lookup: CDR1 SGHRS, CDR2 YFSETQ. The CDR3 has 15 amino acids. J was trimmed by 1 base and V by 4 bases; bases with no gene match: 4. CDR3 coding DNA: TGCGCCAGCAGCATCGACAGGGAGAACACCGGGGAGCTGTTTTTT. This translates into CASSIDRENTGELFF.

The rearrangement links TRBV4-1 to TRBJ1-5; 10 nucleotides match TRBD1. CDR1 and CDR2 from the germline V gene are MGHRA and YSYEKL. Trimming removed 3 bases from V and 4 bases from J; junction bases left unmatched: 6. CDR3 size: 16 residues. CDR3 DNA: TGCGCCAGCAGCCAGTCGACAGGGGGCGGGAATCAGCCCCAGCATTTT. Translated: CASSQSTGGGNQPQHF.